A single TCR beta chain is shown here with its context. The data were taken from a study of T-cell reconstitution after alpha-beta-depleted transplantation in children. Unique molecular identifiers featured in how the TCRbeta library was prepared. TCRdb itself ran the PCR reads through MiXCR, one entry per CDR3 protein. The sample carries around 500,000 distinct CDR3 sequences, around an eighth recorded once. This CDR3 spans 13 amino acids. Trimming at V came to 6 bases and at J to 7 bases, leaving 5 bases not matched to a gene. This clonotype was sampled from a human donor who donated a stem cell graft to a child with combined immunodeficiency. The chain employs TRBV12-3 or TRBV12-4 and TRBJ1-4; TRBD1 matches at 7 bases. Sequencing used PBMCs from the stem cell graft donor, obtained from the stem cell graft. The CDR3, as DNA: TGTGCCAGCAGCTACGACAGGGCTGAAAAACTGTTTTTT. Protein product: CASSYDRAEKLFF.